This is a list of T cell receptor beta chains from one sample in a study of T-cell memory formation after mild COVID-19. One entry per CDR3 protein results from TCRdb running MiXCR on the 5' RACE reads. The table lists some 110,000 distinct CDR3 sequences, approximately 15% of them singletons, with roughly 27% in the top ten. Material: PBMCs or a T cell subset sorted from them (not recorded which). These receptor sequences come from an adult woman who had mild COVID-19 (a few samples of this study predate the infection). Cell type and time point are not known. Both conserved end residues are part of each CDR3. Each record gives: D gene, V gene, clone size, CDR3 length, J gene, CDR3 protein, CDR3 DNA. A D gene is named only where the DNA matches it firmly. Rows give clone size only sometimes, using once, few, many, or a class for an expanded clone.

d_call: TRBD1; v_call: TRBV12-3/TRBV12-4; clone_size: few; cdr3_length: 16; j_call: TRBJ2-1; cdr3_aa: CASSLVVGGQGNEQFF; cdr3_nt: TGTGCCAGCAGTTTAGTTGTGGGGGGACAGGGGAATGAGCAGTTCTTC
d_call: NA; v_call: TRBV7-9; clone_size: few; cdr3_length: 11; j_call: TRBJ2-1; cdr3_aa: CASRPFNEQFF; cdr3_nt: TGTGCCAGCAGGCCTTTCAATGAGCAGTTCTTC
d_call: NA; v_call: TRBV12-3/TRBV12-4; clone_size: few; cdr3_length: 13; j_call: TRBJ1-4; cdr3_aa: CASRPRGDEKLFF; cdr3_nt: TGTGCCAGCAGACCAAGGGGAGATGAAAAACTGTTTTTT
d_call: NA; v_call: TRBV7-7; clone_size: NA; cdr3_length: 12; j_call: TRBJ2-5; cdr3_aa: CASSEGSGTQYF; cdr3_nt: TGTGCTAGCAGCGAAGGGAGCGGGACCCAGTACTTC
d_call: NA; v_call: TRBV30; clone_size: NA; cdr3_length: 12; j_call: TRBJ2-1; cdr3_aa: CAWSVQGNEQFF; cdr3_nt: TGTGCCTGGAGTGTCCAGGGCAATGAGCAGTTCTTC
d_call: TRBD1; v_call: TRBV6-5; clone_size: NA; cdr3_length: 19; j_call: TRBJ1-4; cdr3_aa: CASSSLGTGEKLGNEKLFF; cdr3_nt: TGTGCCAGCAGTTCCCTCGGGACAGGGGAGAAGTTGGGTAATGAAAAACTGTTTTTT
d_call: NA; v_call: TRBV29-1; clone_size: NA; cdr3_length: 15; j_call: TRBJ1-3; cdr3_aa: CSVELGGISGNTIYF; cdr3_nt: TGCAGCGTTGAGTTGGGGGGTATCTCTGGAAACACCATATATTTT
d_call: NA; v_call: TRBV12-3/TRBV12-4; clone_size: few; cdr3_length: 14; j_call: TRBJ2-1; cdr3_aa: CASTGLSSYNEQFF; cdr3_nt: TGTGCCAGCACGGGATTGAGCTCCTACAATGAGCAGTTCTTC
d_call: NA; v_call: TRBV12-3/TRBV12-4; clone_size: few; cdr3_length: 15; j_call: TRBJ2-7; cdr3_aa: CASSPSGTPRYEQYF; cdr3_nt: TGTGCCAGCAGTCCGTCCGGGACTCCGAGGTACGAGCAGTACTTC
d_call: NA; v_call: TRBV29-1; clone_size: few; cdr3_length: 11; j_call: TRBJ1-1; cdr3_aa: CSVEWDTEAFF; cdr3_nt: TGCAGCGTTGAATGGGACACTGAAGCTTTCTTT
d_call: TRBD1; v_call: TRBV7-9; clone_size: NA; cdr3_length: 15; j_call: TRBJ2-4; cdr3_aa: CASSSRTGGADSQYF; cdr3_nt: TGTGCCAGCAGCTCACGGACAGGGGGCGCGGACAGTCAGTACTTC
d_call: NA; v_call: TRBV29-1; clone_size: NA; cdr3_length: 18; j_call: TRBJ2-2; cdr3_aa: CSVVYTSGQGSNTGELFF; cdr3_nt: TGCAGCGTTGTCTATACTTCAGGGCAGGGCTCGAACACCGGGGAGCTGTTTTTT
d_call: TRBD1; v_call: TRBV25-1; clone_size: NA; cdr3_length: 15; j_call: TRBJ2-7; cdr3_aa: CASTAGTGESYEQYF; cdr3_nt: TGTGCCAGCACAGCCGGGACAGGGGAGTCCTACGAGCAGTACTTC
d_call: NA; v_call: TRBV24-1; clone_size: NA; cdr3_length: 12; j_call: TRBJ1-1; cdr3_aa: CASRDTNTEAFF; cdr3_nt: TGTGCCTCTAGGGACACCAACACTGAAGCTTTCTTT
d_call: TRBD2; v_call: TRBV9; clone_size: medium-sized; cdr3_length: 16; j_call: TRBJ2-2; cdr3_aa: CASSGLAGGGTGELFF; cdr3_nt: TGTGCCAGCAGCGGACTAGCGGGAGGGGGAACCGGGGAGCTGTTTTTT
d_call: NA; v_call: TRBV7-2; clone_size: few; cdr3_length: 14; j_call: TRBJ2-7; cdr3_aa: CASNLPGGTYEQYF; cdr3_nt: TGTGCCAGCAACCTCCCCGGCGGAACCTACGAGCAGTACTTC
d_call: NA; v_call: TRBV21-1; clone_size: NA; cdr3_length: 18; j_call: TRBJ2-5; cdr3_aa: CASSQGRVPSRDQETQYF; cdr3_nt: TGTGCCAGCAGTCAAGGGAGGGTACCGTCCAGGGACCAAGAGACCCAGTACTTC
d_call: NA; v_call: TRBV29-1; clone_size: few; cdr3_length: 15; j_call: TRBJ1-2; cdr3_aa: CSVEDDSPPDYGYTF; cdr3_nt: TGCAGCGTTGAAGACGACAGTCCACCGGACTATGGCTACACCTTC
d_call: NA; v_call: TRBV2; clone_size: few; cdr3_length: 12; j_call: TRBJ2-7; cdr3_aa: CASKIISYEQYF; cdr3_nt: TGTGCCAGCAAGATTATTTCCTACGAGCAGTACTTC
d_call: NA; v_call: TRBV6-5; clone_size: few; cdr3_length: 16; j_call: TRBJ1-2; cdr3_aa: CASSYSSLVGARGYTF; cdr3_nt: TGTGCCAGCAGTTACTCGAGCTTGGTGGGGGCGCGTGGCTACACCTTC
d_call: NA; v_call: TRBV11-2; clone_size: few; cdr3_length: 16; j_call: TRBJ1-5; cdr3_aa: CASSLDMWDDNQPQHF; cdr3_nt: TGTGCCAGCAGCTTAGATATGTGGGATGACAATCAGCCCCAGCATTTT
d_call: TRBD1; v_call: TRBV7-6; clone_size: many; cdr3_length: 15; j_call: TRBJ2-1; cdr3_aa: CASSGYSTGANEQFF; cdr3_nt: TGTGCCAGCAGCGGTTATTCGACAGGGGCGAATGAGCAGTTCTTC
d_call: TRBD1; v_call: TRBV7-6; clone_size: NA; cdr3_length: 21; j_call: TRBJ1-5; cdr3_aa: CASSPIDRAYIGVYSNQPQHF; cdr3_nt: TGTGCCAGCAGCCCTATTGACAGGGCCTACATAGGGGTCTATAGCAATCAGCCCCAGCATTTT
d_call: TRBD1; v_call: TRBV7-8; clone_size: many; cdr3_length: 14; j_call: TRBJ1-2; cdr3_aa: CASSHTTGGHGYTF; cdr3_nt: TGTGCCAGCAGTCACACCACAGGGGGCCACGGCTACACCTTC
d_call: NA; v_call: TRBV13; clone_size: many; cdr3_length: 15; j_call: TRBJ2-7; cdr3_aa: CASSYSRAPTYEQYF; cdr3_nt: TGTGCCAGCAGCTACTCCCGGGCTCCAACCTACGAGCAGTACTTC
d_call: TRBD1; v_call: TRBV4-2; clone_size: few; cdr3_length: 16; j_call: TRBJ2-7; cdr3_aa: CASSQEGTGSSYEQYF; cdr3_nt: TGTGCCAGCAGCCAAGAGGGGACAGGGTCCTCCTACGAGCAGTACTTC
d_call: NA; v_call: TRBV20-1; clone_size: NA; cdr3_length: 13; j_call: TRBJ2-3; cdr3_aa: CSATATRADTQYF; cdr3_nt: TGCAGTGCCACAGCAACCAGAGCAGATACGCAGTATTTT
d_call: TRBD2; v_call: TRBV7-9; clone_size: NA; cdr3_length: 16; j_call: TRBJ2-1; cdr3_aa: CASSPSGTSSYNEQFF; cdr3_nt: TGTGCCAGCAGCCCTAGCGGGACGAGCTCCTACAATGAGCAGTTCTTC
d_call: NA; v_call: TRBV4-1; clone_size: many; cdr3_length: 14; j_call: TRBJ1-1; cdr3_aa: CASSQDNGGSEAFF; cdr3_nt: TGCGCCAGCAGCCAAGATAACGGGGGGTCTGAAGCTTTCTTT
d_call: NA; v_call: TRBV6-5; clone_size: NA; cdr3_length: 15; j_call: TRBJ1-2; cdr3_aa: CASSYHTGHPYGYTF; cdr3_nt: TGTGCCAGCAGTTACCATACGGGACACCCCTATGGCTACACCTTC